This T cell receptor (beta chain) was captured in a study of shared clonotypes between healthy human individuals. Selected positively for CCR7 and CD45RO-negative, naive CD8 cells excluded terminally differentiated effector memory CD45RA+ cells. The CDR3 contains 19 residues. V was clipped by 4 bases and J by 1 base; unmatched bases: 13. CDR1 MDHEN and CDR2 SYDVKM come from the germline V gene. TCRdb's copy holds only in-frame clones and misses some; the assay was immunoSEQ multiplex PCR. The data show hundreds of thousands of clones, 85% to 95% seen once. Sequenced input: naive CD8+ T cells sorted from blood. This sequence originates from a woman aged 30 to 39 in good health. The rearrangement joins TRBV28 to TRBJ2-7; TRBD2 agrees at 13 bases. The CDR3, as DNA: TGTGCCAGCAGTTCCCCCGGACTAGCGGGAGACTTGGGGTCCTACGAGCAGTACTTC. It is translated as CASSSPGLAGDLGSYEQYF.